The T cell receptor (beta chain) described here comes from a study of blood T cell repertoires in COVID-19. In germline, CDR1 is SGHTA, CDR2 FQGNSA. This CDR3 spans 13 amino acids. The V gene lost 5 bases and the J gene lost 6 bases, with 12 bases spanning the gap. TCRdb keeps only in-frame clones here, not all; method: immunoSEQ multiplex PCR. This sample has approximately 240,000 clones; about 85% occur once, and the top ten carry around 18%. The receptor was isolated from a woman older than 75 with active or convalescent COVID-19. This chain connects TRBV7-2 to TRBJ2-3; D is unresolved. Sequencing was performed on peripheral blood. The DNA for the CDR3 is TGTGCCAGCAGCCTTGGTCAGGCCGATACGCAGTATTTT. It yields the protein CASSLGQADTQYF.